This T cell receptor (beta chain) was documented in a study of blood T cell repertoires in COVID-19. Study-wide context: Samples came from the United States, Italy and Spain, spanning acute and convalescent COVID-19.

This clone occurred once. Measured with immunoSEQ multiplex PCR; TCRdb has only the in-frame clones, and not every one. Of more than 80,000 clones listed, about 85% are singletons. Trimming left V 2 bases short and J 8 bases short, with 15 bases between. The CDR3 spans 14 residues. Germline assignment: CDR1 SEHNR and CDR2 FQNEAQ (reference sequence). V usage is TRBV7-9 and J usage is TRBJ1-2, with a weak D call TRBD1 (5 bases). The TCR comes from a woman older than 75 with COVID-19, enrolled during active disease. The sequenced sample was peripheral blood. CDR3 bases: TGTGCCAGCAGCTTAAGGGGCTGGTTCGACGGCTACACCTTC. It is translated as CASSLRGWFDGYTF. The full variable domain, its missing parts supplied by reference TRBV7-9 and TRBJ1-2, is DTGVSQNPRHKITKRGQNVTFRCDPISEHNRLYWYRQTLGQGPEFLTYFQNEAQLEKSRLLSDRFSAERPKGSFSTLEIQRTEQGDSAMYLCASSLRGWFDGYTFGSGTRLTVV.